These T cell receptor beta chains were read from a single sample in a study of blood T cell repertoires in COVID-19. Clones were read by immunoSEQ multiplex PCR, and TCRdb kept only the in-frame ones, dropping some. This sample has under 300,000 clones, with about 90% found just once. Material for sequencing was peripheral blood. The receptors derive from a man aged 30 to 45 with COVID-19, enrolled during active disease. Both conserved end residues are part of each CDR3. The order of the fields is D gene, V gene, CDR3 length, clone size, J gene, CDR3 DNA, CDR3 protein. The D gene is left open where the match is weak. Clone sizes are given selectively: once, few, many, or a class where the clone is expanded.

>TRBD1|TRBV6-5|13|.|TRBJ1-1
TGTGCCAGCAGCGGACAGGAGAACACTGAAGCTTTCTTT
CASSGQENTEAFF
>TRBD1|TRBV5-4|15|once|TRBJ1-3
TGTGCCAGCAGCCGGACAGGGGTAGCTGGAAACACCATATATTTT
CASSRTGVAGNTIYF
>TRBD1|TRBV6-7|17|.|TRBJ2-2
TGTGCCAGCAGTTACTCCCAGGGGGCTACGAACACCGGGGAGCTGTTTTTT
CASSYSQGATNTGELFF
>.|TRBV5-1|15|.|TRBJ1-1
TGCGCCAGCAGCTTGGGTTTCAGTGAAAACACTGAAGCTTTCTTT
CASSLGFSENTEAFF
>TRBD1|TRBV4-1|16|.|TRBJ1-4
TGCGCCAGCAGCCAGGTTACAGGGGGGCGTAATGAAAAACTGTTTTTT
CASSQVTGGRNEKLFF
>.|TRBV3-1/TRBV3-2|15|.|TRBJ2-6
TGTGCCAGCAGCCAAGATAGCTCTGGGGCCAACGTCCTGACTTTC
CASSQDSSGANVLTF
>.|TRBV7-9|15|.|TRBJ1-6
TGTGCCAGCAGCTTTGACCCAGGGGCGGGTTCACCCCTCCACTTT
CASSFDPGAGSPLHF
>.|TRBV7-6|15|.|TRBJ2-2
TGTGCCAGCACCCTTGGAGGGGACCTCACCGGGGAGCTGTTTTTT
CASTLGGDLTGELFF
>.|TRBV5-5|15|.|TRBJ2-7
TGTGCCAGCAGCGCCGTCGGTGGAGGGAAATACGAGCAGTACTTC
CASSAVGGGKYEQYF
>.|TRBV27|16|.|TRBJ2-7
TGTGCCAGCAGTTTATCGCGGCTAGCAACTACCTACGAGCAGTACTTC
CASSLSRLATTYEQYF
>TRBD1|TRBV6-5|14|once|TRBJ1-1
TGTGCCAGCAGAGTGGGACAGGGGGCGTTTCGAGCTTTCTTT
CASRVGQGAFRAFF
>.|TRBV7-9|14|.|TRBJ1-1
TGTGCCAGCAGCTTAGGAACCGCCGGCACTGAAGCTTTCTTT
CASSLGTAGTEAFF
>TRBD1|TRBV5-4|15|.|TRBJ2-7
TGTGCCAGCAGCCAGACCGGGACAGGGGCCTACGAGCAGTACTTC
CASSQTGTGAYEQYF
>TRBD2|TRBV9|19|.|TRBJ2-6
TGTGCCAGCAGCACCAAGGGACTAGCGGGGGGCGGAGGGGCCAACGTCCTGACTTTC
CASSTKGLAGGGGANVLTF
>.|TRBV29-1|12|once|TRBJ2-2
TGCAGCGCCAATCTCGGGTCCGGGGAGCTGTTTTTT
CSANLGSGELFF
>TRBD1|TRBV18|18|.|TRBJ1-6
TGTGCCAGCTCACCAAGCGCGCGCCGCAGGGGGTTCAGTTCACCCCTCCACTTT
CASSPSARRRGFSSPLHF
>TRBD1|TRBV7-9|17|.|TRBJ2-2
TGTGCCACCCGTCAGGGGGCGCGGTACCAGAACACCGGGGAGCTGTTTTTT
CATRQGARYQNTGELFF
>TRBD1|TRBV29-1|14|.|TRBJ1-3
TGCAGCGTTTGGGACAGGGACGGTGGAAACACCATATATTTT
CSVWDRDGGNTIYF
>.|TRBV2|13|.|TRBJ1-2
TGTGCCAGCAGTGAGCTTACGGGGTATGGCTACACCTTC
CASSELTGYGYTF
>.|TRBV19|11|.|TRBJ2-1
TGTGCCAGTATGGCTGCTTATGAGCAGTTCTTC
CASMAAYEQFF
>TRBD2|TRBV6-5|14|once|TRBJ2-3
TGTGCCAGCTCAGTAGCGGGGCGCACAGATACGCAGTATTTT
CASSVAGRTDTQYF
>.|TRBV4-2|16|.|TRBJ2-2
TGTGCCAGCAGCCCGGGGGGCGGGTCGAACACCGGGGAGCTGTTTTTT
CASSPGGGSNTGELFF
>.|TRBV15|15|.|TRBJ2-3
TGTGCCACAAAGAATGCAGGGCTTCCCACAGATACGCAGTATTTT
CATKNAGLPTDTQYF
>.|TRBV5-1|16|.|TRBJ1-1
TGCGCCAGCAGCCCGGAACAGGGCTCGTGGAACACTGAAGCTTTCTTT
CASSPEQGSWNTEAFF
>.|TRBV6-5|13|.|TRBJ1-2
TGTGCCAGCAGTTACGAGGTAAGCTATGGCTACACCTTC
CASSYEVSYGYTF
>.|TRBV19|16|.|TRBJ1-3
TGTGCCAGTAGTATTATGGGGGCCGCCTCTGGAAACACCATATATTTT
CASSIMGAASGNTIYF
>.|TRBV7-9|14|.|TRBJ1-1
TGTGCCAGCAGCTTAGGTCTTATTAACACTGAAGCTTTCTTT
CASSLGLINTEAFF
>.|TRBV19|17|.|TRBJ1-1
TGTGCCAGTAGTAAAAGGGGTTTCGGGCAACTGAACACTGAAGCTTTCTTT
CASSKRGFGQLNTEAFF
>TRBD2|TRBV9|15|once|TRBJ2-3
TGTGCCAGCAGCTCGAGCGGGGGGGAAACAGATACGCAGTATTTT
CASSSSGGETDTQYF